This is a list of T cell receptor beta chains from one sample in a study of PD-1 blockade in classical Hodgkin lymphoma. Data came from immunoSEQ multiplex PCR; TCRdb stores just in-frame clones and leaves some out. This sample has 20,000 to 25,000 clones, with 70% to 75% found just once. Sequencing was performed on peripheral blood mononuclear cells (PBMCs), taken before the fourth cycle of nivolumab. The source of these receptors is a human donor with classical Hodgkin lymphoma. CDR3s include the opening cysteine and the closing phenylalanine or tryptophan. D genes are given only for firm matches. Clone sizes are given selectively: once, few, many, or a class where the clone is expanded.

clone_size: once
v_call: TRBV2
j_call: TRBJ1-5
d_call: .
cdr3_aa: CASRRDGNQPQHF
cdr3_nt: TGTGCCAGCCGTCGGGACGGCAATCAGCCCCAGCATTTT

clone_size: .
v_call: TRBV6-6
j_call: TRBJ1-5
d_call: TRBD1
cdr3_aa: CASRDSDRGLNQPQHF
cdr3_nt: TGTGCCAGCAGAGACTCTGACAGGGGGCTGAATCAGCCCCAGCATTTT

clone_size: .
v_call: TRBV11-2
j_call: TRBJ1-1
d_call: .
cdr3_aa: CASSLGPGRYTEAFF
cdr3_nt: TGTGCCAGCAGCTTAGGGCCAGGGAGGTACACTGAAGCTTTCTTT

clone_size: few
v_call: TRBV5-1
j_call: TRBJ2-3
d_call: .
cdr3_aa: CASSLGQSMDTQYF
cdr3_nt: TGCGCCAGCAGCTTGGGACAGAGCATGGATACGCAGTATTTT

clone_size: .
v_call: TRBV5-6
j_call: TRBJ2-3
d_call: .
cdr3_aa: CASSLSSDTQYF
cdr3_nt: TGTGCCAGCAGCTTGTCCTCAGATACGCAGTATTTT

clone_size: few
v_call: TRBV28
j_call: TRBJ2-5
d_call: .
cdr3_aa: CASSLWAGTQGTQYF
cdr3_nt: TGTGCCAGCAGTTTATGGGCCGGGACTCAGGGGACCCAGTACTTC

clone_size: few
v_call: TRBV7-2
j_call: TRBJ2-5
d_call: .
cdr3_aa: CASSFFQEAETQYF
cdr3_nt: TGTGCCAGCAGCTTCTTTCAAGAAGCGGAGACCCAGTACTTC

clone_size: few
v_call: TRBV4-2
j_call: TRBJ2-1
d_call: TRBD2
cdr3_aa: CASSLQGLAGGLNEQFF
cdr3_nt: TGTGCCAGCAGCCTACAGGGACTAGCGGGGGGTTTAAATGAGCAGTTCTTC

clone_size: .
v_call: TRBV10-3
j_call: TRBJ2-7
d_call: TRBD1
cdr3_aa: CAISPRDSYQQYF
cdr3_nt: TGTGCCATCAGTCCCAGGGACAGCTACCAGCAGTACTTC

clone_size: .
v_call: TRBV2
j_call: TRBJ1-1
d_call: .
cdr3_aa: CASSESGARVGTEAFF
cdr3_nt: TGTGCCAGCAGTGAATCGGGGGCCAGGGTAGGCACTGAAGCTTTCTTT

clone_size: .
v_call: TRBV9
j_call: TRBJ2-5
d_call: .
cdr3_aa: CASSTMGGAGAKETQYF
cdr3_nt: TGTGCCAGCTCAACAATGGGCGGCGCGGGGGCTAAAGAGACCCAGTACTTC

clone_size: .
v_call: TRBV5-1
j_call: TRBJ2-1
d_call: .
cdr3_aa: CASSSPGRYNEQFF
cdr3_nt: TGCGCCAGCAGCTCACCGGGACGTTACAATGAGCAGTTCTTC

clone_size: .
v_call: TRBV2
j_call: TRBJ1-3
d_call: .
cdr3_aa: CASSEFSAGNTIYF
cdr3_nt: TGTGCCAGCAGTGAATTTTCAGCCGGAAACACCATATATTTT

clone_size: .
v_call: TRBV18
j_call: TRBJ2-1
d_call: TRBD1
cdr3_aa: CASSRTGTGVLNEQFF
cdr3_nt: TGTGCCAGCTCGCGAACCGGGACAGGGGTTTTGAATGAGCAGTTCTTC

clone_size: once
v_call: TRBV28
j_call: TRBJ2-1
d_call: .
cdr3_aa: CASITGSGLAQIHNEQFF
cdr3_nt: TGTGCCAGCATTACGGGCTCCGGTCTAGCCCAGATCCACAATGAGCAGTTCTTC

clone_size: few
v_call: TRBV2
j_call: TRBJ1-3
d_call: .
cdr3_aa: CASSEVGGPRNTIYF
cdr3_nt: TGTGCCAGCAGTGAAGTTGGGGGACCGAGAAACACCATATATTTT

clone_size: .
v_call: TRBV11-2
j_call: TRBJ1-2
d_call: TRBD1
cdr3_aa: CASSSGQGVHYGYTF
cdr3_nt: TGTGCCAGCAGCTCCGGACAGGGGGTTCACTATGGCTACACCTTC

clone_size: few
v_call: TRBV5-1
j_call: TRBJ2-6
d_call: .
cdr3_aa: CASSLALWGAAGANVLTF
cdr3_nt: TGCGCCAGCAGCTTGGCCTTGTGGGGGGCGGCAGGGGCCAACGTCCTGACTTTC

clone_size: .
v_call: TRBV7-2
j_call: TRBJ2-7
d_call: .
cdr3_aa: CASSLGVRVFEQYF
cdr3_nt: TGTGCCAGCAGCTTAGGTGTCAGGGTTTTCGAGCAGTACTTC

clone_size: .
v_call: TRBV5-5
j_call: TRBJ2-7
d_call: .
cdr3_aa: CASSLGTQYEQYF
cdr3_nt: TGTGCCAGCAGCTTGGGAACCCAATACGAGCAGTACTTC

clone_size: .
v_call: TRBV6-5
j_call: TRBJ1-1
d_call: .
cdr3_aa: CASSYFWEAFF
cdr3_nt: TGTGCCAGCAGTTACTTTTGGGAAGCTTTCTTT

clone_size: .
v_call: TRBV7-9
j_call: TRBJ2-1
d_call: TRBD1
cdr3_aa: CASSLSGGPYNEQFF
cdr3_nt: TGTGCCAGCAGCTTATCAGGGGGTCCCTACAATGAGCAGTTCTTC

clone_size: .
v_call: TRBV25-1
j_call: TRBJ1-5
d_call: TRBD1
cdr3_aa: CASSAGTAIQPQHF
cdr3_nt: TGTGCCAGCAGCGCCGGGACAGCCATTCAGCCCCAGCATTTT

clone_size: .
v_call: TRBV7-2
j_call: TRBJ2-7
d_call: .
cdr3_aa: CASSLTGTRYEQYF
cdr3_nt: TGTGCCAGCAGCTTAACCGGGACGAGATACGAGCAGTACTTC

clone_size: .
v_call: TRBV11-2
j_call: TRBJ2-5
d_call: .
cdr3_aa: CASSIVRAGTQYF
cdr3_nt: TGTGCCAGCAGTATAGTCAGGGCCGGGACCCAGTACTTC

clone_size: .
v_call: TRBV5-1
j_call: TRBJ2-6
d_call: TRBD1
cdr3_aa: CASSLTGQYFSGANVLTF
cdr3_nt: TGCGCCAGCAGCCTCACGGGACAGTACTTCTCTGGGGCCAACGTCCTGACTTTC

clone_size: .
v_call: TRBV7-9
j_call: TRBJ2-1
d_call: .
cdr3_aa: CASSPRLRFNEQFF
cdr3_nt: TGTGCCAGCAGCCCCCGGCTAAGGTTTAATGAGCAGTTCTTC

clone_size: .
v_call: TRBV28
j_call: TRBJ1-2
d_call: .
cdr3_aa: CASSLVGFGYTF
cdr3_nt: TGTGCCAGCAGTTTGGTGGGGTTCGGCTACACCTTC

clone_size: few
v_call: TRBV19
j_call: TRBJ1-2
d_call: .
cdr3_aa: CASSIGGGDVNYGYTF
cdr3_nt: TGTGCCAGTAGTATTGGCGGGGGGGATGTGAACTATGGCTACACCTTC

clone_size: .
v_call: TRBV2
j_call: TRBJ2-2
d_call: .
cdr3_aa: CASSDVPTGELFF
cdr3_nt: TGTGCCAGCAGTGATGTGCCCACCGGGGAGCTGTTTTTT

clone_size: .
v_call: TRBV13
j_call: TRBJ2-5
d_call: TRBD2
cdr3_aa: CASSLNAGGPETQYF
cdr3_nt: TGTGCCAGCAGCTTAAACGCGGGAGGGCCGGAGACCCAGTACTTC

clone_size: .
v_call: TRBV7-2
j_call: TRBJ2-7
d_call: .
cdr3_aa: CASSLNYGAVPGEQYF
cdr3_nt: TGTGCCAGCAGCTTAAATTATGGGGCAGTACCGGGAGAGCAGTACTTC

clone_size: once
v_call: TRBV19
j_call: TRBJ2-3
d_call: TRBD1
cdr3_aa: CASSDRARADTQYF
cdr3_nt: TGTGCCAGTAGTGACAGGGCGCGGGCAGATACGCAGTATTTT

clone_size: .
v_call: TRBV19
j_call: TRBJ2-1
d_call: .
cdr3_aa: CASRQGGYNEQFF
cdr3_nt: TGTGCCAGTAGACAGGGAGGCTACAATGAGCAGTTCTTC

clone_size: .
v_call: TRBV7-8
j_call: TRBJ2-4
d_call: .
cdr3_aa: CASSLNQQNIQYF
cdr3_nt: TGTGCCAGCAGCTTAAACCAACAAAACATTCAGTACTTC

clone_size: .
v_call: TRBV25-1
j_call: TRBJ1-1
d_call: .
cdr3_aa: CASSAVMNTEAFF
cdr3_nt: TGTGCCAGCAGTGCCGTCATGAACACTGAAGCTTTCTTT

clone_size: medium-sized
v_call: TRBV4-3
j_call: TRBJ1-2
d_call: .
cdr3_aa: CASSQDRIGSIYGYTF
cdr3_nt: TGCGCCAGCAGCCAAGATCGAATAGGGAGTATCTATGGCTACACCTTC

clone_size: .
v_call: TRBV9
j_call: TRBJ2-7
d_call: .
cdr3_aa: CASSVGIDEEQYF
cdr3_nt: TGTGCCAGCAGCGTAGGTATAGACGAGGAGCAGTACTTC

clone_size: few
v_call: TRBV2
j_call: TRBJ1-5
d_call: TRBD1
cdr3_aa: CASRTETGTGNQPQHF
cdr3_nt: TGTGCCAGCCGAACCGAAACCGGGACAGGCAATCAGCCCCAGCATTTT

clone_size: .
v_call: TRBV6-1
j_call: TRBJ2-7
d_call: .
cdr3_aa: CASSEESITF
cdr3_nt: TGTGCCAGCAGTGAGGAATCCATTACCTTC

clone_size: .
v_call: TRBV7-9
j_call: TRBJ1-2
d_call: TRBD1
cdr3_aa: CASSGRGRRSYGYTF
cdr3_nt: TGTGCCAGCAGCGGCAGGGGGCGGAGGAGCTATGGCTACACCTTC

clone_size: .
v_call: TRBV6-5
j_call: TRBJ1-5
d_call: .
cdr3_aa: CASSDRGNQPQHF
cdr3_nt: TGTGCCAGCAGTGATCGTGGAAATCAGCCCCAGCATTTT

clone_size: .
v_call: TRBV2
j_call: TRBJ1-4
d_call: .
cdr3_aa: CASSNQGSQGEKLFF
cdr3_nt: TGTGCCAGCAGTAATCAGGGGTCACAGGGAGAAAAACTGTTTTTT

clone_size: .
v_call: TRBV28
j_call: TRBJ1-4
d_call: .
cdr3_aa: CASSWAWSHNEKLFF
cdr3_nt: TGTGCCAGCAGTTGGGCTTGGTCACATAATGAAAAACTGTTTTTT

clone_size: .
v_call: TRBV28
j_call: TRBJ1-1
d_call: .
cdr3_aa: CAIRWGPTEAFF
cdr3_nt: TGTGCCATTAGATGGGGTCCCACTGAAGCTTTCTTT